The 2 T cell receptor beta chains below all came from one sample that was sequenced in a study of blood T cell repertoires in COVID-19. Using immunoSEQ multiplex PCR, the repertoire was profiled, and TCRdb retains in-frame clones only, with some absent. The top ten clones hold under 9.5% of a sample with roughly 200,000 clones, 85% to 90% of them seen once. The source material was peripheral blood. These TCRs come from a woman in her sixties with acute or convalescent COVID-19.

CDR3 residues: CASSLTSVSSYNEQFF. The CDR3 DNA is TGCGCCAGCAGCTTAACTAGCGTGAGCTCCTACAATGAGCAGTTCTTC. The gene calls are TRBV5-1 and TRBJ2-1; 7 nucleotides align to TRBD2. J lost 0 bases, V lost 2 bases, and 5 bases had no gene match. CDR1 and CDR2 from the germline V gene are SGHRS and YFSETQ. The CDR3 totals 16 residues.

The chain is built from TRBV11-2 and TRBJ2-7, with D unresolved. Trimming shortened V by 11 bases and J by 6 bases, and 17 bases separated the two germline ends. Germline loops: CDR1 SGHAT, CDR2 FQNNGV. CDR3 size: 12 residues. In nucleotides, the CDR3 is TGTGCCTCCTCCGGTGGGCCCCGCGAGCAGTACTTC. Its protein product is CASSGGPREQYF.